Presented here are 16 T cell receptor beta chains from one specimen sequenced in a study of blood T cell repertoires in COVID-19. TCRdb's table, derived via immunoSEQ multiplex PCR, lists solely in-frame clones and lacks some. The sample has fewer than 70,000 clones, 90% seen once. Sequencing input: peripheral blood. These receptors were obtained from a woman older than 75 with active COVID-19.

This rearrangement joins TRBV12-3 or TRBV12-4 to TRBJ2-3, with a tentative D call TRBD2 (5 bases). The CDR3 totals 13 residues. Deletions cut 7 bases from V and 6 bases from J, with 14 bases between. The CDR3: CASNTGSLDTQYF. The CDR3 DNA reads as TGTGCCAGCAACACTGGGAGTCTGGATACGCAGTATTTT.

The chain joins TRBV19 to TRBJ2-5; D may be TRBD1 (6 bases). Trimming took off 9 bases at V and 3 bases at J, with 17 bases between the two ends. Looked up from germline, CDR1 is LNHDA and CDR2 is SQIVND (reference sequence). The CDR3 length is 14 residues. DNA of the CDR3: TGTGCCAGCCAGGGGCGGTTCGGGGAAGAGACCCAGTACTTC. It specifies CASQGRFGEETQYF.

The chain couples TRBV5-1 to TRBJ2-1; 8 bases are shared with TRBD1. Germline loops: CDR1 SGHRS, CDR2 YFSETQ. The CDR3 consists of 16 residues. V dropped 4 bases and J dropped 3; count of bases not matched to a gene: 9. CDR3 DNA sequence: TGCGCCAGCAGCCCGCTTCCGGGACAGGACTACAATGAGCAGTTCTTC. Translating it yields CASSPLPGQDYNEQFF.

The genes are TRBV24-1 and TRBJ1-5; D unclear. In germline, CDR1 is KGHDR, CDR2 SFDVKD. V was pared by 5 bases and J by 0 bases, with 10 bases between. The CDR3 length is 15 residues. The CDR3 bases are TGTGCCACCAGTGGGGCGGGAAATAGCAATCAGCCCCAGCATTTT. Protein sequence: CATSGAGNSNQPQHF.

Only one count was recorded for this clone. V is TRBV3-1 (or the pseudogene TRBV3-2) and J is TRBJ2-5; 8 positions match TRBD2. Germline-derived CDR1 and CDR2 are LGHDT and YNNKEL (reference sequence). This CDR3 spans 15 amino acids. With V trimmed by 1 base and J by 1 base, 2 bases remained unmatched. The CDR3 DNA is TGTGCCAGCAGCCAAGGAGCGGGGGTCCAAGAGACCCAGTACTTC. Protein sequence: CASSQGAGVQETQYF.

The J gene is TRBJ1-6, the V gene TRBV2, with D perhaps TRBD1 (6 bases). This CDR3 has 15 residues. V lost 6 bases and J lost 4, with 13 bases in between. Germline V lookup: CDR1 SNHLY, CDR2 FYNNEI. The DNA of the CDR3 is TGTGCCAGCAGACCGGACAGTTCGTATAATTCACCCCTCCACTTT. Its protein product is CASRPDSSYNSPLHF.

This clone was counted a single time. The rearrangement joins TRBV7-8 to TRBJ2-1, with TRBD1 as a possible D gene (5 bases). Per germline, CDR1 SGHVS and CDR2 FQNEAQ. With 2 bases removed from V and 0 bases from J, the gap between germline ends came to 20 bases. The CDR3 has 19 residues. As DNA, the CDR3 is TGTGCCAGCAGCTTACTGTCAGGGAACTTCCCCAGCTCCTACAATGAGCAGTTCTTC. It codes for CASSLLSGNFPSSYNEQFF.

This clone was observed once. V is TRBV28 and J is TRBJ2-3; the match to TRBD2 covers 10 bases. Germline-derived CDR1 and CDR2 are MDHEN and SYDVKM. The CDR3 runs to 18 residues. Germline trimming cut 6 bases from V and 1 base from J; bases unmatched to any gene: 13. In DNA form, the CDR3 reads TGTGCCAGCAGCCCCACACAACCCGGGACTAGCGGCACAGATACGCAGTATTTT. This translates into CASSPTQPGTSGTDTQYF. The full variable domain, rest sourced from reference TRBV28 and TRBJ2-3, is DVKVTQSSRYLVKRTGEKVFLECVQDMDHENMFWYRQDPGLGLRLIYFSYDVKMKEKGDIPEGYSVSREKKERFSLILESASTNQTSMYLCASSPTQPGTSGTDTQYFGPGTRLTVL.

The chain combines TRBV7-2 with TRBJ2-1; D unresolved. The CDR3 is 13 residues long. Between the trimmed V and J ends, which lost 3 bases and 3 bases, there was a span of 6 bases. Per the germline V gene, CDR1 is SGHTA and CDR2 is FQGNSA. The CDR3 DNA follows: TGTGCCAGCAGCTTTAACAGCTACAATGAGCAGTTCTTC. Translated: CASSFNSYNEQFF.

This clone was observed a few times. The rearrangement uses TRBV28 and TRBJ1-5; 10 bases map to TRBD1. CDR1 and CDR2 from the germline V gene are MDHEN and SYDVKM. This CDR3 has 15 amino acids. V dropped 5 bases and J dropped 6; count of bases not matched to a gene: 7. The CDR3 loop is CASSRDRGQGQPQHF. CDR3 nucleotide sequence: TGTGCCAGCAGTAGAGACAGGGGGCAGGGTCAGCCCCAGCATTTT. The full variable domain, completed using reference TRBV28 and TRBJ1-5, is DVKVTQSSRYLVKRTGEKVFLECVQDMDHENMFWYRQDPGLGLRLIYFSYDVKMKEKGDIPEGYSVSREKKERFSLILESASTNQTSMYLCASSRDRGQGQPQHFGDGTRLSIL.

As DNA, the CDR3 is TGTGCCAGCAGCCTGGGAACAGTAGACTACGAGCAGTACGTC. It codes for CASSLGTVDYEQYV. V usage is TRBV5-5 and J usage is TRBJ2-7, with D unclear. The V end lost 4 bases, the J end lost 3 bases, and 14 bases lay between the germline ends. Germline V gene data show CDR1 as SGHKS and CDR2 as YYEKEE (reference sequence). This CDR3 is 14 amino acids long.

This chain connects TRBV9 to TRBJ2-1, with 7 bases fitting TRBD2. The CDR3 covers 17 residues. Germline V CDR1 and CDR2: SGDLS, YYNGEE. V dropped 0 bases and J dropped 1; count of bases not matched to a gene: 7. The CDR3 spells CASSVVFMGGSYNEQFF. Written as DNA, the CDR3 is TGTGCCAGCAGCGTAGTCTTTATGGGGGGGTCCTACAATGAGCAGTTCTTC.

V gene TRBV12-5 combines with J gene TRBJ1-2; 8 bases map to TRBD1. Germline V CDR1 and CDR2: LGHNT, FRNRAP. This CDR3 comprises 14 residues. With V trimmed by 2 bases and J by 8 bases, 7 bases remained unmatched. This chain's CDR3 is CASGLSTQGAGYTF. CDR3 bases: TGTGCTAGTGGTTTGTCCACCCAGGGGGCGGGCTACACCTTC. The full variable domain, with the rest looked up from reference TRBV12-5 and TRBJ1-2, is DARVTQTPRHKVTEMGQEVTMRCQPILGHNTVFWYRQTMMQGLELLAYFRNRAPLDDSGMPKDRFSAEMPDATLATLKIQPSEPRDSAVYFCASGLSTQGAGYTFGSGTRLTVV.

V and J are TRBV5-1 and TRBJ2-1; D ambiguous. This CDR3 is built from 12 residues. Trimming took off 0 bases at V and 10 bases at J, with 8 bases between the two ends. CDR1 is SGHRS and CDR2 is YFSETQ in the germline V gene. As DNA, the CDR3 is TGCGCCAGCAGCTTGGAAGCCAGGGAGCAGTTCTTC. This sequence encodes CASSLEAREQFF.

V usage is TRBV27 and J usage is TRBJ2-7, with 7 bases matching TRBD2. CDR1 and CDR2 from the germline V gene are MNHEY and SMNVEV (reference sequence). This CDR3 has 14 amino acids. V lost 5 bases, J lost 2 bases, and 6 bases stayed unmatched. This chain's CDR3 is CASSPTSVTYEQYF. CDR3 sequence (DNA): TGTGCCAGCAGTCCAACTAGCGTTACCTACGAGCAGTACTTC.

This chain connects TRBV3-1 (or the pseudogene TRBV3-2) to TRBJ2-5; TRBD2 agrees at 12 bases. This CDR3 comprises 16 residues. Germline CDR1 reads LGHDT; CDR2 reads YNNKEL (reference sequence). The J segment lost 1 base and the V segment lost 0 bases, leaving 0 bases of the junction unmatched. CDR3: CASSQELAGGQETQYF. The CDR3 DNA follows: TGTGCCAGCAGCCAAGAACTAGCGGGAGGCCAAGAGACCCAGTACTTC.